Each of the 20 T cell receptor beta chains below was sequenced from the same sample in a study of patients and donors after allogeneic stem cell transplantation. MiXCR, applied by TCRdb to the RT-PCR reads, yields one record per CDR3 protein. This sample has about 230,000 distinct CDR3 sequences, with roughly an eighth found just once. Sequences were obtained from blood, either unsorted or a sorted T cell fraction (not recorded which). The receptors come from a human donor who was either an allogeneic HSCT recipient or a stem cell or donor lymphocyte infusion donor (not recorded which). It is not recorded whose cells these are; they may come from a transplant donor.

This clonotype has only a few counts. V usage is TRBV4-2 and J usage is TRBJ1-6; 7 bases match TRBD1. CDR1 is LGHNA, CDR2 YNFKEQ, per germline. The V segment lost 0 bases and the J segment 1 base; nucleotides outside the gene matches: 21. This CDR3 is built from 23 residues. The CDR3: CASSQDGIRAGQHPGSYNSPLHF. DNA of the CDR3: TGTGCCAGCAGCCAAGATGGAATAAGAGCGGGACAGCACCCGGGGTCCTATAATTCACCCCTCCACTTT.

The table lists this clonotype with a few counts. Here the CDR3 DNA reads TGTGCCAGCAGCTACCACAGGGCTGCTGAAAAACTGTTTTTT. Protein: CASSYHRAAEKLFF. V is TRBV12-3 or TRBV12-4 and J is TRBJ1-4, with D tentatively TRBD1 (6 bases). Trimming shortened V by 6 bases and J by 7 bases, and 15 bases separated the two germline ends. This CDR3 has 14 amino acids.

A few counts support this clonotype. The chain is built from TRBV5-4 and TRBJ2-1; the match to TRBD2 covers 11 bases. With 4 bases clipped from V and 9 bases from J, the junction kept 15 bases outside the gene matches. This CDR3 spans 17 amino acids. Germline-derived CDR1 and CDR2 are SGHNT and YYREEE (reference sequence). DNA of the CDR3: TGTGCCAGCAGCAAAGAGGGGGCTAGCGGGAGGCTCGGTGAGCAGTTCTTC. Protein sequence: CASSKEGASGRLGEQFF.

This clonotype has only a few counts. The rearrangement links TRBV11-2 to TRBJ2-6; tentative D call: TRBD2 (5 bases). V gave up 0 bases and J gave up 2 bases, with 17 bases separating them. CDR1 and CDR2 (germline): SGHAT, FQNNGV. There are 19 residues in the CDR3. Here the CDR3 DNA reads TGTGCCAGCAGCTTAGATCTCGGGCAGCCCGGGACTGGGGCCAACGTCCTGACTTTC. This codes for CASSLDLGQPGTGANVLTF.

This CDR3 reads CASSYKGLADSTYEQYF. DNA for the CDR3: TGTGCCAGCAGCTATAAGGGACTAGCGGATTCCACCTACGAGCAGTACTTC. This sequence joins TRBV7-9 and TRBJ2-7, with TRBD2 identical over 11 bases. The CDR3 is made up of 17 amino acids. V dropped 4 bases and J dropped 2; count of bases not matched to a gene: 10. The germline V gene encodes CDR1 SEHNR and CDR2 FQNEAQ (reference sequence).

This clonotype turned up a few times. CDR3 amino acids: CASSEMTIQETQYF. CDR3 coding DNA: TGTGCCAGCAGTGAGATGACTATCCAAGAGACCCAGTACTTC. The chain is built from TRBV25-1 and TRBJ2-5; D may be TRBD2 (5 bases). V shed 3 bases and J shed 1 base, with 9 bases lying between them. The germline CDR1 and CDR2 sequences are MGHDK and SYGVNS. This CDR3 is 14 amino acids long.

This clonotype was recorded once. The chain uses TRBV20-1 and TRBJ2-5, with D perhaps TRBD2 (6 bases). CDR3 length equals 15 residues. V gave up 0 bases and J gave up 4 bases, with 15 bases separating them. In germline, CDR1 is DFQATT, CDR2 SNEGSKA (reference sequence). CDR3 amino acids: CSARDPGRPAETQYF. The CDR3, as DNA: TGCAGTGCTAGAGATCCGGGGAGGCCCGCAGAGACCCAGTACTTC.

With respect to this clonotype: This clone may be a read error of a much larger clone one base away. V is TRBV5-1 and J is TRBJ1-3; the D is unclear. The CDR3 length is 15 residues. Germline lookup yields CDR1 SGHRS and CDR2 YFSETQ. The V end lost 0 bases, the J end lost 2 bases, and 9 bases lay between the germline ends. This CDR3 reads CASSLDIQPGNTIYF. The CDR3 DNA is TGCGCCAGCAGCTTGGATATACAGCCTGGAAACACCATATATTTT.

This clonotype was found a few times. This chain joins TRBV7-9 and TRBJ1-1; possible D gene TRBD1, 5 bases. Trimming removed 4 bases at V and 4 bases at J, with 13 bases between. CDR1 is SEHNR, CDR2 FQNEAQ, per germline (reference sequence). The CDR3 runs 14 residues. The DNA for the CDR3 is TGTGCCAGCAGCTCCGCCGGAAGGGGCACTGAAGCTTTCTTT. Residues: CASSSAGRGTEAFF.

This clonotype was seen many times. This chain links TRBV5-4 with TRBJ1-1; 7 bases fit TRBD1. The V gene end was trimmed by 5 bases and the J gene end by 1 base; junction bases not matched to a gene: 8. The CDR3 has 15 residues. Germline-derived CDR1 and CDR2 are SGHNT and YYREEE (reference sequence). CDR3 loop: CASRPNTGENTEAFF. For the CDR3, the DNA is TGTGCCAGCAGACCGAACACAGGGGAGAACACTGAAGCTTTCTTT.

The chain joins TRBV5-1 to TRBJ2-1; TRBD2 might be the D (6 bases). Germline V lookup: CDR1 SGHRS, CDR2 YFSETQ. Trimming removed 0 bases from V and 8 bases from J, with 15 bases in between. The CDR3 sequence is 15 residues long. CDR3 amino acids: CASSLAGAVEHEQFF. CDR3 nucleotide sequence: TGCGCCAGCAGCTTGGCGGGAGCCGTTGAGCATGAGCAGTTCTTC.

This clonotype came up many times. The genes are TRBV6-2 or TRBV6-3 and TRBJ1-5; 11 bases fit TRBD1. CDR1 and CDR2 from the germline V gene are MNHEY and SVGEGT. Trimming removed 7 bases from V and 3 bases from J; junction bases left unmatched: 11. The CDR3 runs 17 residues. This CDR3 is CASTKGQGAIVNQPQHF. CDR3 nucleotide sequence: TGTGCCAGCACCAAAGGACAGGGGGCGATTGTCAATCAGCCCCAGCATTTT.

In this sample, this clonotype turned up many times. V is TRBV5-1 and J is TRBJ2-2; D possibly matches TRBD1 or TRBD2 (5 bases each). This CDR3 spans 14 amino acids. Between the trimmed V and J ends, which lost 0 bases and 6 bases, there was a span of 9 bases. Germline V CDR1 and CDR2: SGHRS, YFSETQ. CDR3 nucleotides: TGCGCCAGCAGCTTGGAGGTGGGACCCGGGGAGCTGTTTTTT. This translates into CASSLEVGPGELFF.

CDR3 nucleotide sequence: TGTGCCAGCAGCGTAAGGGGTTTAGAGACCCAGTACTTC. Protein sequence: CASSVRGLETQYF. The J gene is TRBJ2-5, the V gene TRBV7-9; a weak D match, TRBD1 (5 bases). Germline V gene sequence: CDR1 SEHNR, CDR2 FQNEAQ (reference sequence). The V end was cut by 5 bases, the J end by 4 bases, with 11 bases between. The CDR3 extends over 13 amino acids.

This clonotype was picked up many times. The V call is TRBV20-1, the J call TRBJ2-5; D unclear. Germline CDR1 is DFQATT and CDR2 is SNEGSKA (reference sequence). This CDR3 region has 14 residues. Trimming left V 6 bases short and J 1 base short, with 15 bases between. CDR3 protein: CSAQRVPIQETQYF. CDR3 coding DNA: TGCAGTGCACAAAGAGTACCGATCCAAGAGACCCAGTACTTC.

This chain joins TRBV20-1 and TRBJ1-6; tentative D call: TRBD1 (6 bases). Looked up from germline, CDR1 is DFQATT and CDR2 is SNEGSKA (reference sequence). The CDR3 sequence is 16 residues long. V was cut by 1 base and J by 3 bases, with 13 bases left in between. CDR3 nucleotides: TGCAGTGCTAGAGTAGGGGCCAGGGGCTATAATTCACCCCTCCACTTT. Amino acids: CSARVGARGYNSPLHF.

This chain connects TRBV3-1 to TRBJ2-5; TRBD1 or TRBD2 may be the D gene (5 bases each). There are 14 residues in the CDR3. The V gene's germline CDR1 is LGHDT and CDR2 YNNKEL (reference sequence). The ends were cut back, 5 bases at V and 1 base at J, with 11 bases in the middle. CDR3 region: CASSETAVQETQYF. The CDR3 DNA is TGTGCCAGCAGCGAGACAGCGGTCCAAGAGACCCAGTACTTC.

This clonotype has more than one count but fewer than ten. The chain has TRBV6-1 and TRBJ1-2; TRBD1 matches 7 bases. CDR1 MNHNS and CDR2 SASEGT come from the germline V gene. V was clipped by 6 bases and J by 4 bases; unmatched bases: 11. This CDR3 is built from 15 residues. The CDR3 protein is CASSRSRQGTYGYTF. CDR3 DNA: TGTGCCAGCAGCCGAAGCCGACAGGGAACCTATGGCTACACCTTC.

This sequence joins TRBV15 and TRBJ1-5; D remains unclear. The CDR3 has 12 amino acids. Germline-derived CDR1 and CDR2 are LNHNV and YYDKDF (reference sequence). V shed 0 bases and J shed 6 bases, with 3 bases lying between them. DNA of the CDR3: TGTGCCACCAGCAGAGATTTTCAGCCCCAGCATTTT. Amino acids: CATSRDFQPQHF.

This clonotype was recorded many times. The V and J genes are TRBV12-3 or TRBV12-4 and TRBJ2-1; D possibly corresponds to TRBD2 (6 bases). Trimming left V 6 bases short and J 9 bases short, with 21 bases between. This CDR3 has 15 amino acids. The CDR3 region has the DNA TGTGCCAGCAGCCTTCTCGGGGGTGGTAGTCTTGAGCAGTTCTTC. Its translation is CASSLLGGGSLEQFF.